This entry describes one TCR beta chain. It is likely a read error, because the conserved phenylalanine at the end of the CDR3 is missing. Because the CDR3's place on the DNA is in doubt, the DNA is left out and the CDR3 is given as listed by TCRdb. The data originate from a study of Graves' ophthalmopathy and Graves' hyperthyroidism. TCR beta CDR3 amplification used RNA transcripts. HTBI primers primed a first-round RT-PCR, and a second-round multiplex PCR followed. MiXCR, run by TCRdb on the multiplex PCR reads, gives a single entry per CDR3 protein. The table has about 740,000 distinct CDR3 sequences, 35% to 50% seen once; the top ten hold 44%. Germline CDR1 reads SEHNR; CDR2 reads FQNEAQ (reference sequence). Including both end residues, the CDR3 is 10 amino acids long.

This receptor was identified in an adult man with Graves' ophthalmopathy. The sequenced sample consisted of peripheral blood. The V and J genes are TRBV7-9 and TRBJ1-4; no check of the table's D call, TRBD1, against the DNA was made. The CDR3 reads CASSRTGGGT.